This is a list of T cell receptor beta chains from one sample in a study of blood T cell repertoires in COVID-19. Some clones are missing from TCRdb's copy, which holds only in-frame ones; the method was immunoSEQ multiplex PCR. The table has approximately 150,000 clones, approximately 83% seen once. Sequencing was carried out using peripheral blood. These receptors all come from a man between 65 and 80 years old who had recovered from COVID-19. Each CDR3 is given with its conserved first and last residue. A D gene is named only where the DNA matches it firmly. Part of the rows lack a size; the others show once, few, many or a class for expanded clones.

>TRBV9|NA|TRBJ2-7|TRBD2
CASSVGIAGVSEQYF
TGTGCCAGCAGCGTAGGTATAGCGGGAGTTAGCGAGCAGTACTTC
>TRBV5-1|NA|TRBJ2-1|TRBD1
CASSRQGDGYNEQFF
TGCGCCAGCAGCCGACAGGGGGACGGATACAATGAGCAGTTCTTC
>TRBV30|NA|TRBJ1-5|NA
CAWSVGGLGNQPQHF
TGTGCCTGGAGTGTAGGGGGTCTGGGCAATCAGCCCCAGCATTTT
>TRBV18|NA|TRBJ2-5|NA
CASSPPGGRETQYF
TGTGCCAGCTCACCCCCCGGCGGGCGAGAGACCCAGTACTTC
>TRBV15|NA|TRBJ2-3|TRBD2
CATSKASGRATDTQYF
TGTGCCACCAGCAAAGCTAGCGGGAGGGCCACAGATACGCAGTATTTT
>TRBV7-8|NA|TRBJ2-7|TRBD2
CASSRGGGSSYEQYF
TGTGCCAGCAGCCGGGGGGGCGGGAGCTCCTACGAGCAGTACTTC
>TRBV6-6|NA|TRBJ2-7|TRBD2
CASRQGTSFYEQYF
TGTGCCAGCCGTCAGGGGACTAGCTTCTACGAGCAGTACTTC
>TRBV9|few|TRBJ2-7|TRBD2
CASSPSGRFSYEQYF
TGTGCCAGCAGCCCTAGCGGGAGGTTCTCCTACGAGCAGTACTTC
>TRBV9|NA|TRBJ1-1|TRBD1
CASSVEQGARSGTEAFF
TGTGCCAGCAGCGTAGAACAGGGGGCTAGATCAGGCACTGAAGCTTTCTTT
>TRBV5-1|NA|TRBJ2-1|TRBD2
CASSLGTSGHDPGYNEQFF
TGCGCCAGCAGCTTGGGCACTAGCGGACACGACCCGGGATACAATGAGCAGTTCTTC
>TRBV5-1|NA|TRBJ1-1|TRBD1
CASSLEVDRAMNTEAFF
TGCGCCAGCAGCTTGGAGGTAGACAGGGCTATGAACACTGAAGCTTTCTTT
>TRBV19|NA|TRBJ2-1|TRBD2
CASSDLLSGSGNEQFF
TGTGCCAGTAGTGACTTACTAAGCGGGAGCGGGAATGAGCAGTTCTTC
>TRBV5-4|NA|TRBJ1-2|NA
CAVQTSSNYGYTF
TGTGCCGTCCAGACATCTTCAAACTATGGCTACACCTTC
>TRBV3-1/TRBV3-2|NA|TRBJ1-5|NA
CASSPTENQPQHF
TGTGCCAGCAGCCCTACAGAGAATCAGCCCCAGCATTTT
>TRBV6-6|NA|TRBJ2-7|TRBD2
CASRVAGLFNEQYF
TGTGCCAGCAGGGTAGCGGGGCTGTTTAACGAGCAGTACTTC
>TRBV7-2|NA|TRBJ2-2|TRBD2
CASSLVVSGGPAGELFF
TGTGCCAGCAGCTTAGTGGTGTCGGGAGGGCCTGCCGGGGAGCTGTTTTTT
>TRBV11-2|NA|TRBJ2-5|TRBD1
CASSATRQGRLETQYF
TGTGCCAGCAGCGCAACCCGACAGGGGCGCTTAGAGACCCAGTACTTC
>TRBV11-2|many|TRBJ2-1|NA
CASSSRGAGSSYNEQFF
TGTGCCAGCAGCTCCCGGGGTGCGGGCAGCTCCTACAATGAGCAGTTCTTC
>TRBV14|NA|TRBJ1-5|TRBD1
CASSQERDRVDNQPQHF
TGTGCCAGCAGCCAAGAAAGGGACAGGGTCGACAATCAGCCCCAGCATTTT
>TRBV13|NA|TRBJ1-3|NA
CASSLGLSDTIYF
TGTGCCAGCAGCTTGGGGCTTTCGGACACCATATATTTT
>TRBV2|NA|TRBJ2-2|TRBD2
CASSAASGINAGELFF
TGTGCCAGCAGCGCGGCTAGCGGGATAAACGCCGGGGAGCTGTTTTTT
>TRBV7-2|NA|TRBJ2-3|TRBD1
CASSRDRALADTQYF
TGTGCCAGCAGCCGTGACAGGGCTCTCGCAGATACGCAGTATTTT
>TRBV15|few|TRBJ2-1|NA
CATSRGIADEQFF
TGTGCCACCAGCAGAGGCATAGCCGATGAGCAGTTCTTC
>TRBV5-1|NA|TRBJ2-2|TRBD2
CASRSGIGTGELFF
TGCGCCAGCAGGAGCGGGATCGGAACCGGGGAGCTGTTTTTT
>TRBV7-2|NA|TRBJ2-7|NA
CASSPSGARSYEQYF
TGTGCCAGCAGCCCAAGTGGGGCCCGCTCCTACGAGCAGTACTTC
>TRBV7-9|NA|TRBJ2-5|TRBD1
CASSLDRGGQETQYF
TGTGCCAGCAGCCTGGACAGGGGGGGCCAAGAGACCCAGTACTTC
>TRBV30|NA|TRBJ1-6|TRBD1
CAWSGRDRSSYNSPLHF
TGTGCCTGGAGTGGGCGGGACAGGAGCTCCTATAATTCACCCCTCCACTTT
>TRBV12-3/TRBV12-4|NA|TRBJ1-1|NA
CASTWGGNTEAFF
TGTGCCAGCACCTGGGGCGGGAACACTGAAGCTTTCTTT
>TRBV19|NA|TRBJ2-7|TRBD2
CASSPGLAGVYLLDEQYF
TGTGCCAGTAGTCCTGGACTAGCGGGAGTTTATTTATTGGACGAGCAGTACTTC